Following are 24 T cell receptor beta chains from one sample sequenced in a study of blood T cell repertoires in COVID-19 (dated by TCRdb to 2018 to 2021). The protocol used for the library was the immunoSEQ multiplex PCR assay. The source is immuneACCESS, and TCRdb retained only in-frame sequences with V and J called. Part of the clones is not carried over; for the studies checked, unresolved V genes explain less than half of this, and the remainder is unexplained. Recorded for this sample are under 200,000 clones; about 82% of them occurred a single time. In total, the top ten clones hold 6.5% of the sample. The sample consisted of peripheral blood. These receptors all stem from a man aged 70-80 years with active or convalescent COVID-19.

J is TRBJ2-7 and V is TRBV5-4, with D possibly being TRBD2 (6 bases). CDR3 length: 13 residues. Germline V gene data show CDR1 as SGHNT and CDR2 as YYREEE (reference sequence). V gave up 7 bases and J gave up 7 bases, with 18 bases separating them. CDR3 DNA: TGTGCCAGCTCCCCCGGGAGTTACGTTGAGCAGTACTTC. It translates to CASSPGSYVEQYF.

The gene calls are TRBV18 and TRBJ1-2, with 9 bases matching TRBD1. This CDR3 contains 13 residues. Germline assignment: CDR1 KGHSH and CDR2 LQKENI. Trimming at V came to 3 bases and at J to 4 bases, leaving 0 bases not matched to a gene. CDR3 DNA: TGTGCCAGCTCACCGGGACAGGGCTATGGCTACACCTTC. Encoded protein: CASSPGQGYGYTF. The full variable domain, rest sourced from reference TRBV18 and TRBJ1-2, is NAGVMQNPRHLVRRRGQEARLRCSPMKGHSHVYWYRQLPEEGLKFMVYLQKENIIDESGMPKERFSAEFPKEGPSILRIQQVVRGDSAAYFCASSPGQGYGYTFGSGTRLTVV.

This rearrangement joins TRBV3-1 (or the pseudogene TRBV3-2) to TRBJ2-1; TRBD2 might be the D (6 bases). The CDR3 totals 14 residues. The V end lost 7 bases, the J end lost 8 bases, and 18 bases lay between the germline ends. CDR1 and CDR2 from the germline V gene are LGHDT and YNNKEL (reference sequence). Written as DNA, the CDR3 is TGTGCCAGCACCCCGACTAGTACGTTCGATGAGCAGTTCTTC. This sequence encodes CASTPTSTFDEQFF.

In its sample, this clone was seen a few times. The V and J genes are TRBV7-3 and TRBJ1-1; D is possibly TRBD1 (6 bases). Germline CDR1 reads SGHTA; CDR2 reads FQGTGA. Trimming pared 5 bases from V and 11 bases from J, leaving 18 bases between. The CDR3 loop spans 13 amino acids. The CDR3 DNA sequence: TGTGCCAGCAGCGCCCTACAGGGTGGGGCGGCTTTCTTT. Amino acid sequence: CASSALQGGAAFF.

The rearrangement uses TRBV9 and TRBJ2-1; D call uncertain. CDR1 is SGDLS and CDR2 is YYNGEE in the germline V gene. Trimming removed 0 bases from V and 5 bases from J, with 6 bases in between. The CDR3 runs to 13 residues. Here the CDR3 DNA reads TGTGCCAGCAGCGTAGGTTCCGACAATGAGCAGTTCTTC. Translation: CASSVGSDNEQFF. Looking up the rest from reference TRBV9 and TRBJ2-1 gives the full variable domain: DSGVTQTPKHLITATGQRVTLRCSPRSGDLSVYWYQQSLDQGLQFLIQYYNGEERAKGNILERFSAQQFPDLHSELNLSSLELGDSALYFCASSVGSDNEQFFGPGTRLTVL.

The chain employs TRBV5-4 and TRBJ1-6; 8 nucleotides match TRBD1. Germline CDR1 SGHNT, CDR2 YYREEE (reference sequence). The CDR3 loop spans 15 amino acids. V shed 5 bases and J 8 bases; nucleotides not matched to a gene: 9. The CDR3 sequence: CASRTGQERYSPLHF. The CDR3 DNA sequence: TGTGCCAGCAGGACGGGACAGGAACGATATTCACCCCTCCACTTT.

The chain carries TRBV7-2 and TRBJ1-5, with 7 bases that match TRBD1. This CDR3 comprises 15 residues. The germline gives CDR1 SGHTA, CDR2 FQGNSA. V dropped 5 bases and J dropped 2; count of bases not matched to a gene: 6. The CDR3 sequence is CASSPRDRGNQPQHF. The CDR3 nucleotides read TGTGCCAGCAGCCCCCGCGACAGGGGCAATCAGCCCCAGCATTTT.

This chain uses TRBV5-1 with TRBJ1-4; a possible D gene is TRBD1 (5 bases). This CDR3 has 15 residues. Germline loops: CDR1 SGHRS, CDR2 YFSETQ. V dropped 1 base and J dropped 8 bases, with 15 bases sitting between them. Written as DNA, the CDR3 is TGCGCCAGCAGCTTGTTGTCAGGGCTAGGGGAAAAACTGTTTTTT. Protein: CASSLLSGLGEKLFF.

This clone has a single count. The chain joins TRBV24-1 to TRBJ2-3; TRBD2 agrees at 9 bases. The CDR3 is 16 amino acids. In germline, CDR1 is KGHDR, CDR2 SFDVKD. J was trimmed by 2 bases and V by 3 bases; bases with no gene match: 5. CDR3 protein: CATSDRTSGFTDTQYF. The CDR3 region has the DNA TGTGCCACCAGTGATCGAACTAGCGGGTTCACAGATACGCAGTATTTT.

The chain combines TRBV5-6 with TRBJ2-5; possibly TRBD1 for D (6 bases). The CDR3 covers 14 residues. CDR1 and CDR2 from the germline V gene are SGHDT and YYEEEE. V shed 4 bases and J shed 4 bases, with 14 bases lying between them. In DNA form, the CDR3 reads TGTGCCAGCAGCGGGTGGGGGCGGAGAGAGACCCAGTACTTC. It yields the protein CASSGWGRRETQYF.

This clone was seen more than once but under ten times. The CDR3 loop is CSGGYNEQFF. The CDR3 bases are TGCAGCGGCGGATACAATGAGCAGTTCTTC. This chain connects TRBV29-1 to TRBJ2-1; D gene unclear. Germline V gives CDR1 SQVTM, CDR2 ANQGSEA. There are 10 residues in the CDR3. Trimming took 7 bases from V and 4 from J, leaving 5 bases between them.

The V call is TRBV27, the J call TRBJ1-6; TRBD1 matches at 7 bases. Germline loops: CDR1 MNHEY, CDR2 SMNVEV (reference sequence). This CDR3 region has 12 residues. V lost 5 bases, J lost 12 bases, and 4 bases stayed unmatched. As DNA, the CDR3 is TGTGCCAGCAGTACCTACAGGGGACCCCTCCACTTT. Translation gives CASSTYRGPLHF.

The chain combines TRBV5-4 with TRBJ1-3; tentative D call: TRBD1 (6 bases). The CDR3 contains 15 residues. V lost 4 bases to trimming and J lost 3 bases, with 14 bases between them. Per the germline V gene, CDR1 is SGHNT and CDR2 is YYREEE (reference sequence). Here the CDR3 DNA reads TGTGCCAGCAGCCTCATGGGGGCGAGTGGAAACACCATATATTTT. Translation: CASSLMGASGNTIYF. Full variable domain (outside the CDR3, taken from reference TRBV5-4 and TRBJ1-3): ETGVTQSPTHLIKTRGQQVTLRCSSQSGHNTVSWYQQALGQGPQFIFQYYREEENGRGNFPPRFSGLQFPNYSSELNVNALELDDSALYLCASSLMGASGNTIYFGEGSWLTVV.

The J gene is TRBJ2-7, the V gene TRBV30, with 10 nucleotides matching TRBD2. V lost 4 bases, J lost 4 bases, and 7 bases stayed unmatched. The CDR3 has 14 residues. Germline values: CDR1 GTSNPN, CDR2 SVGIG (reference sequence). CDR3 coding DNA: TGTGCCTGGAACAAGCGGGGGGGCCGGTACGAGCAGTACTTC. Its translation: CAWNKRGGRYEQYF.

V gene TRBV29-1 combines with J gene TRBJ2-5, with D possibly being TRBD1 (6 bases). V dropped 5 bases and J dropped 4 bases, with 11 bases sitting between them. The CDR3 has 12 residues. The germline V gene encodes CDR1 SQVTM and CDR2 ANQGSEA. This CDR3 reads CSVNNRAETQYF. CDR3 nucleotide sequence: TGCAGCGTTAACAACAGGGCAGAGACCCAGTACTTC.

This clone appeared a few times. This chain joins TRBV5-1 and TRBJ2-7; 9 nucleotides match TRBD2. The CDR3 extends over 15 amino acids. With 3 bases clipped from V and 2 bases from J, the junction kept 6 bases outside the gene matches. Germline CDR1 reads SGHRS; CDR2 reads YFSETQ. The CDR3 coding sequence is TGCGCCAGCAGCTCCCTAGCGGGACCTACCTACGAGCAGTACTTC. It is translated as CASSSLAGPTYEQYF.

V and J are TRBV27 and TRBJ1-2, with 11 bases fitting TRBD1. This CDR3 comprises 16 residues. After removal of 3 bases from V and 2 bases from J, the junction contained 5 bases not matched to a gene. CDR1 and CDR2 (germline): MNHEY, SMNVEV (reference sequence). The CDR3 coding sequence is TGTGCCAGCAGTTTCGGACAGGGGGCTTCGAACTATGGCTACACCTTC. This gives the protein CASSFGQGASNYGYTF.

J is TRBJ1-1 and V is TRBV10-1; D unclear. CDR3 size: 14 residues. Germline assignment: CDR1 WNHNN and CDR2 SYGVQD (reference sequence). V lost 5 bases and J lost 4, with 14 bases in between. The CDR3 sequence: CASSSRRVSTEAFF. In nucleotides, the CDR3 is TGCGCCAGCAGTAGTCGGAGAGTATCCACTGAAGCTTTCTTT.

The table lists this clone with many counts. J is TRBJ2-3 and V is TRBV18; the D gene is possibly TRBD1 (5 bases). V was trimmed by 2 bases and J by 5 bases, leaving 17 bases between them. The germline V gene has CDR1 KGHSH and CDR2 LQKENI. This CDR3 has 16 amino acids. CDR3 coding DNA: TGTGCCAGCTCACCAAATATCGGCAGGGAAGGAGATACGCAGTATTTT. Protein sequence: CASSPNIGREGDTQYF.

The chain joins TRBV18 to TRBJ2-6; D is possibly TRBD1 (6 bases). Germline V lookup: CDR1 KGHSH, CDR2 LQKENI. The V end lost 6 bases, the J end lost 0 bases, and 12 bases lay between the germline ends. This CDR3 spans 16 amino acids. The CDR3 here is CASSTTGSSGANVLTF. The DNA of the CDR3 is TGTGCCAGCTCGACAACAGGGAGCTCTGGGGCCAACGTCCTGACTTTC. Based on the CDR3 plus reference TRBV18 and TRBJ2-6, the full variable domain is NAGVMQNPRHLVRRRGQEARLRCSPMKGHSHVYWYRQLPEEGLKFMVYLQKENIIDESGMPKERFSAEFPKEGPSILRIQQVVRGDSAAYFCASSTTGSSGANVLTFGAGSRLTVL.

The V call is TRBV18, the J call TRBJ1-6; 11 positions match TRBD1. There are 14 residues in the CDR3. The germline CDR1 and CDR2 sequences are KGHSH and LQKENI. Losses at the gene ends were 5 bases for V and 8 bases for J; bases not matched to a gene: 2. CDR3 protein: CASSGGQGDSPLHF. The DNA of the CDR3 is TGTGCCAGCTCAGGGGGACAGGGGGATTCACCCCTCCACTTT.

The chain joins TRBV4-3 to TRBJ1-3; no clear D gene. Trimming cost V 2 bases and J 4 bases, with 9 bases left between them. Germline CDR1 reads LGHNA; CDR2 reads YSLEER. The CDR3 has 14 residues. CDR3 protein: CASSQSLQGNTIYF. The DNA for the CDR3 is TGCGCCAGCAGCCAAAGTTTGCAGGGAAACACCATATATTTT.

This clone has only a few counts. The chain carries TRBV29-1 and TRBJ1-2; D not certain. The CDR3 extends over 12 amino acids. The V and J ends lost 2 bases and 7 bases respectively, with 11 bases between them. CDR1 and CDR2 from the germline V gene are SQVTM and ANQGSEA. DNA of the CDR3: TGCAGCGTTGAAAGAGGGTACGGTGGCTACACCTTC. Protein sequence: CSVERGYGGYTF.

The chain couples TRBV6-1 to TRBJ2-1, with D tentatively TRBD1 (8 bases). The germline V gene has CDR1 MNHNS and CDR2 SASEGT. The V gene lost 2 bases and the J gene lost 5 bases, with 13 bases spanning the gap. CDR3 length: 15 amino acids. CDR3 sequence reads: CASSEHRGGHNEQFF. Written as DNA, the CDR3 is TGTGCCAGCAGTGAACACAGGGGGGGACACAATGAGCAGTTCTTC.